Each of the 9 T cell receptor beta chains below was sequenced from the same sample in a study of T-cell reconstitution after alpha-beta-depleted transplantation in children. The TCRbeta library was prepared with unique molecular identifiers. Each CDR3 protein gets one entry after TCRdb re-called the PCR reads with MiXCR. The sample lists 200,000 to 300,000 distinct CDR3 sequences; around 12% were seen once. Specimen: PBMCs from the stem cell graft donor, collected from the stem cell graft. Every receptor here comes from a human donor who donated a stem cell graft to a child with acute lymphoblastic leukemia.

A word on this clonotype: This may come from a read error, since a much larger clone is one base off. V gene TRBV6-5 combines with J gene TRBJ2-7; TRBD2 matches 10 bases. The ends lost 0 bases at V and 9 bases at J; junction bases unmatched: 8. CDR3 length: 15 amino acids. The germline gives CDR1 MNHEY, CDR2 SVGAGI. CDR3 loop: CASSYSPSGGAPQYF. The CDR3 bases are TGTGCCAGCAGTTACTCGCCCAGCGGGGGGGCCCCGCAGTACTTC.

This clonotype was detected a few times. The rearrangement uses TRBV18 and TRBJ1-3; D possibly corresponds to TRBD1 (5 bases). The CDR3 is 14 amino acids. V was trimmed by 4 bases and J by 0 bases, leaving 7 bases between them. Germline V gene sequence: CDR1 KGHSH, CDR2 LQKENI. In nucleotides, the CDR3 is TGTGCCAGCTCACGGGGCGACTCTGGAAACACCATATATTTT. Translating it yields CASSRGDSGNTIYF.

V gene TRBV7-2 combines with J gene TRBJ2-3; perhaps D is TRBD1 or TRBD2 (5 bases each). V lost 2 bases to trimming and J lost 1 base, with 13 bases between them. The CDR3 runs to 16 residues. The germline V gene has CDR1 SGHTA and CDR2 FQGNSA. The CDR3: CASSLLARGGTDTQYF. CDR3 DNA: TGTGCCAGCAGCTTATTGGCCAGAGGGGGCACAGATACGCAGTATTTT.

For the CDR3, the DNA is TGCAGTGCTAGAGGAGGGGGGCTAGTCTTGACAGATACGCAGTATTTT. Translated, it gives CSARGGGLVLTDTQYF. The rearrangement uses TRBV20-1 and TRBJ2-3; perhaps D is TRBD1 or TRBD2 (6 bases each). The CDR3 length is 16 residues. Germline-derived CDR1 and CDR2 are DFQATT and SNEGSKA (reference sequence). Between the trimmed V and J ends, which lost 1 base and 3 bases, there was a span of 17 bases.

This clonotype came up many times. The chain combines TRBV28 with TRBJ1-5, with D perhaps matching TRBD1 (5 bases). With 3 bases removed from V and 9 bases from J, the gap between germline ends came to 12 bases. From germline, CDR1 is MDHEN and CDR2 SYDVKM. The CDR3 consists of 13 residues. CDR3 DNA sequence: TGTGCCAGCAGTTTCAGGCCCGGGGGGCCCCAGCATTTT. It codes for CASSFRPGGPQHF.

This clonotype has only a few counts. This rearrangement joins TRBV30 to TRBJ2-1; no reliable D call. The CDR3 loop spans 13 amino acids. V shed 4 bases and J shed 5 bases, with 12 bases lying between them. Germline CDR1 reads GTSNPN; CDR2 reads SVGIG (reference sequence). Here the CDR3 reads CAWNQRLDNEQFF. The CDR3 DNA reads as TGTGCCTGGAATCAGAGGCTTGACAATGAGCAGTTCTTC.

Ten or more counts support this clonotype. The V gene is TRBV7-9, the J gene TRBJ1-2; D is possibly TRBD1 (5 bases). The CDR3 totals 16 residues. The V end was cut by 3 bases, the J end by 5 bases, with 19 bases between. The germline gives CDR1 SEHNR, CDR2 FQNEAQ (reference sequence). The CDR3 DNA reads as TGTGCCAGCAGCTTGACAGTGGGTTTGAGTCGGTATGGCTACACCTTC. This gives the protein CASSLTVGLSRYGYTF.

The chain links TRBV30 to TRBJ2-7; weak D call: TRBD1 (5 bases). The CDR3 covers 15 residues. Germline CDR1 GTSNPN, CDR2 SVGIG (reference sequence). Deletions cut 0 bases from V and 3 bases from J, with 15 bases between. The CDR3 sequence is CAWSVKFIDSYEQYF. The DNA for the CDR3 is TGTGCCTGGAGTGTTAAATTTATAGACAGCTACGAGCAGTACTTC.

The J gene is TRBJ1-2, the V gene TRBV30, with D maybe TRBD1 (6 bases). From germline, CDR1 is GTSNPN and CDR2 SVGIG (reference sequence). There are 13 residues in the CDR3. The V end lost 2 bases, the J end lost 2 bases, and 9 bases lay between the germline ends. CDR3 sequence (DNA): TGTGCCTGGAGTCCGGGACAAAACTATGGCTACACCTTC. Its protein product is CAWSPGQNYGYTF.